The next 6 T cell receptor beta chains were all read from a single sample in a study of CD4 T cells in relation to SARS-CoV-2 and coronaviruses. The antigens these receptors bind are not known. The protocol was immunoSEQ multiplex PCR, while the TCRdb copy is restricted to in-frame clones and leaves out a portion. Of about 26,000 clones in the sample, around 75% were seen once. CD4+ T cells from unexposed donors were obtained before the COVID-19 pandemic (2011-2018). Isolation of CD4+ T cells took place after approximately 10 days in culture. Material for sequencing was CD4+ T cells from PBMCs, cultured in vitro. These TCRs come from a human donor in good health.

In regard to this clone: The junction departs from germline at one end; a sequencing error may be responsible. The CDR3: CASSQGEYYGYTF. CDR3 DNA: TGTGCCAGCTCACAAGGGGAGTACTACGGCTACACCTTC. The chain carries TRBV3-1 (or the pseudogene TRBV3-2) and TRBJ1-2; weak D call: TRBD1 (5 bases). CDR1 and CDR2 (germline): LGHDT, YNNKEL (reference sequence). The CDR3 is 13 amino acids.

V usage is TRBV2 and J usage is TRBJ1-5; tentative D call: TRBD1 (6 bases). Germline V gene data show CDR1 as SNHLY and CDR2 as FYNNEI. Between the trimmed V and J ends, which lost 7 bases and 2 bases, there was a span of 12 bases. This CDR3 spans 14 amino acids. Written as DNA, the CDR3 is TGTGCCAGCAATACAGGGAGGCGCAATCAGCCCCAGCATTTT. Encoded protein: CASNTGRRNQPQHF.

The CDR3 sequence: CASSQRREGQETQYF. CDR3 nucleotides: TGTGCCAGCAGCCAAAGAAGAGAAGGCCAAGAGACCCAGTACTTC. The V call is TRBV14, the J call TRBJ2-5, with D unclear. V was trimmed by 2 bases and J by 1 base, leaving 11 bases between them. Germline V lookup: CDR1 SGHDN, CDR2 FVKESK. CDR3 length: 15 amino acids.

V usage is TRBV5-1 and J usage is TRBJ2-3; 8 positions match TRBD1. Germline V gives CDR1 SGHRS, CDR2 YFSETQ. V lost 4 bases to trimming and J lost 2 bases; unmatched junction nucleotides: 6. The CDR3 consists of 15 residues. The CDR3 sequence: CASSRGQGSTDTQYF. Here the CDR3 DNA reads TGCGCCAGCAGCCGTGGACAGGGTTCCACAGATACGCAGTATTTT.

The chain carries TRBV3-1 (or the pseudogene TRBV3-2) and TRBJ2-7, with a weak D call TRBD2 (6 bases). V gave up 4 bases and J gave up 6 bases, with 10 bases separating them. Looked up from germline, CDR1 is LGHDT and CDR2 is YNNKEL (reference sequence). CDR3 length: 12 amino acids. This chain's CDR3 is CASSPGEGEQYF. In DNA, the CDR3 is TGTGCCAGCAGCCCGGGGGAAGGCGAGCAGTACTTC.

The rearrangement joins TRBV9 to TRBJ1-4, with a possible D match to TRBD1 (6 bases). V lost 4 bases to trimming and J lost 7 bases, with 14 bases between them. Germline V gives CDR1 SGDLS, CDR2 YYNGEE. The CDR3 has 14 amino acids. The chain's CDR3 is CASSLRGAGEKLFF. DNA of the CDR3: TGTGCCAGCAGCCTCCGGGGGGCAGGTGAAAAACTGTTTTTT.